This T cell receptor beta chain came from a study of shared clonotypes between healthy human individuals. Sequencing was performed with immunoSEQ multiplex PCR; in TCRdb, only in-frame clones are kept and a portion is missing. Of 1,100,000 or so clones listed, 75% to 80% were seen once; the top ten hold 0.5% to 0.6%. This receptor was identified in a man aged 18 to 29 in good health. Some clones in this sample may be carry-over from other donors' samples. The sample consisted of memory CD4+ T cells from PBMCs. Sample subset: CD45RA-negative fraction.

Here the CDR3 reads CASSRSGLDTQYF. In nucleotides, the CDR3 is TGTGCCAGCAGTCGAAGCGGGCTAGATACGCAGTATTTT. V and J are TRBV6-1 and TRBJ2-3; D perhaps matches TRBD2 (6 bases). The CDR3 covers 13 residues. The V gene's germline CDR1 is MNHNS and CDR2 SASEGT. V dropped 5 bases and J dropped 5 bases, with 11 bases sitting between them.